One and the same sample provided the 6 T cell receptor beta chains below, sequenced in a study of T cell responses to AZD1222 COVID-19 vaccine. Repertoires were generated with immunoSEQ multiplex PCR, while TCRdb's copy carries only in-frame clones and drops some. The table has 140,000 to 150,000 clones, roughly 92% seen once. The sequences come from peripheral blood, collected on day 0 of AZD1222 vaccination. These receptors were taken from an adult in good health.

V gene TRBV7-3 combines with J gene TRBJ2-2; either TRBD1 or TRBD2 may fit D (5 bases each). V was pared by 1 base and J by 5 bases, with 17 bases between. Germline V gene data show CDR1 as SGHTA and CDR2 as FQGTGA. This CDR3 is 17 amino acids long. The CDR3 spells CASSLIGAGLSTGELFF. The CDR3 DNA follows: TGTGCCAGCAGCTTAATCGGGGCCGGACTGTCTACCGGGGAGCTGTTTTTT. Drawing the rest from reference TRBV7-3 and TRBJ2-2, the complete variable domain is GAGVSQTPSNKVTEKGKYVELRCDPISGHTALYWYRQSLGQGPEFLIYFQGTGAADDSGLPNDRFFAVRPEGSVSTLKIQRTERGDSAVYLCASSLIGAGLSTGELFFGEGSRLTVL.

The rearrangement links TRBV19 to TRBJ2-1; tentatively, D is TRBD2 (5 bases). The CDR3 sequence is 14 residues long. Germline CDR1 LNHDA, CDR2 SQIVND (reference sequence). Trimming removed 3 bases at V and 0 bases at J, with 6 bases between. CDR3 DNA sequence: TGTGCCAGTAGTATCCGGGGCTCCTACAATGAGCAGTTCTTC. This encodes CASSIRGSYNEQFF.

The chain uses TRBV5-4 and TRBJ2-7; D might be TRBD1 or TRBD2, each matching 5 bases. This CDR3 has 15 amino acids. Trimming took 4 bases from V and 1 from J, leaving 15 bases between them. CDR1 and CDR2 from the germline V gene are SGHNT and YYREEE (reference sequence). Here the CDR3 reads CASSPWGTGSYEQYF. The CDR3 DNA is TGTGCCAGCAGCCCCTGGGGGACGGGGTCCTACGAGCAGTACTTC.

This chain uses TRBV5-5 with TRBJ1-3; D remains ambiguous. This CDR3 spans 14 amino acids. Between the trimmed V and J ends, which lost 1 base and 9 bases, there was a span of 14 bases. In germline, CDR1 is SGHKS, CDR2 YYEKEE (reference sequence). CDR3 sequence: CASSLSRRSSTIYF. In DNA, the CDR3 is TGTGCCAGCAGCTTGTCCAGGAGAAGCAGCACCATATATTTT.

The J gene is TRBJ2-7, the V gene TRBV27; no clear D. CDR3 length: 13 residues. Germline V lookup: CDR1 MNHEY, CDR2 SMNVEV (reference sequence). V was cut by 3 bases and J by 9 bases, with 15 bases left in between. DNA for the CDR3: TGTGCCAGCAGTTTTGGTCCCGCCTTTGGGCAGTACTTC. This sequence encodes CASSFGPAFGQYF.

The chain couples TRBV12-5 to TRBJ2-1; the match to TRBD2 covers 7 bases. V lost 0 bases to trimming and J lost 10 bases; unmatched junction nucleotides: 0. The CDR3 is 12 residues long. CDR1 and CDR2 (germline): LGHNT, FRNRAP. The CDR3 DNA sequence: TGTGCTAGTGGTTTGGTTAGCGGGGAGCAGTTCTTC. Its translation is CASGLVSGEQFF.